These T cell receptor beta chains were read from a single sample in a study of graft-versus-host responses after intestinal transplantation. The method was immunoSEQ multiplex PCR; TCRdb's version includes in-frame clones alone and lacks a portion of them. The sample holds approximately 12,000 clones, over 90% seen once. Material: PBMCs, obtained 109 days after intestinal transplant. These receptor sequences come from a human patient who received an intestinal transplant, so some T cells may come from the graft donor. CDR3s include the opening cysteine and the closing phenylalanine or tryptophan. The D gene is left open where the match is weak. Only some rows state a clone size, as once, few, many or a class for expanded clones.

.,TRBJ1-2,TRBD1,TRBV19,TGTGCCAGTAGTGCCAAAGGGACAGTCTATGGCTACACCTTC,CASSAKGTVYGYTF
.,TRBJ1-4,.,TRBV5-6,TGTGCCAGCAGCTTGGGATTAGATAATGAAAAACTGTTTTTT,CASSLGLDNEKLFF
.,TRBJ2-7,TRBD1,TRBV4-1,TGCGCCAGCAGCCTTCGGTTTGGGACAGCCTACGAGCAGTACTTC,CASSLRFGTAYEQYF
.,TRBJ2-1,TRBD1,TRBV30,TGTGCCTGGATGTCCGGGACAGGGTACAATGAGCAGTTCTTC,CAWMSGTGYNEQFF
.,TRBJ2-3,TRBD2,TRBV28,TGTGCCAGCAGTTTAACCTCGAGCTGGGCGGGAGTCCCCCCTAGCACAGATACGCAGTATTTT,CASSLTSSWAGVPPSTDTQYF
.,TRBJ1-3,TRBD1,TRBV7-8,TGTGCCAGCAGCTTAGAGGGGACAGGGTGGCAAGGAAACACCATATATTTT,CASSLEGTGWQGNTIYF
.,TRBJ2-7,TRBD2,TRBV27,TGTGCCAGCAGTTCGGGGGGGACTCCGTCAGGCTACGAGCAGTACTTC,CASSSGGTPSGYEQYF
.,TRBJ1-4,.,TRBV7-6,TGTGCCAGCAGCGTCGGGCGTGCTACAGCTAATGAAAAACTGTTTTTT,CASSVGRATANEKLFF
.,TRBJ2-5,.,TRBV18,TGTGCCAGCTCACCATTGACTAACGTACAAGAGACCCAGTACTTC,CASSPLTNVQETQYF
.,TRBJ2-7,.,TRBV28,TGTGCCAGCAGCCCCGGTTGGGGGCAGTACTTC,CASSPGWGQYF
.,TRBJ2-1,TRBD2,TRBV7-7,TGTGCCAGCAGCGTGGGTCCGGGACTAGAGAATGAGCAGTTCTTC,CASSVGPGLENEQFF
.,TRBJ1-1,.,TRBV6-5,TGTGCCAGCAGTTACGACCCAGGGGAAAACACTGAAGCTTTCTTT,CASSYDPGENTEAFF
once,TRBJ1-2,.,TRBV28,TGTGCCAGCAGTACAGGGTGCTATGGCTACACCTTC,CASSTGCYGYTF
.,TRBJ1-5,.,TRBV15,TGTGCCACCAGCAGAGAAGTCCGAGGGGGTAGCAATCAGCCCCAGCATTTT,CATSREVRGGSNQPQHF
.,TRBJ1-2,.,TRBV19,TGTGCCAGTAGTATAGATCTAAGGGGCGGCTACACCTTC,CASSIDLRGGYTF
.,TRBJ1-2,TRBD1,TRBV18,TGTGCCAGCTCACAACCCGGGACAGGGGGAGGCTACACCTTC,CASSQPGTGGGYTF
.,TRBJ1-3,.,TRBV15,TGTGCCACCAGCGGGGGCTCTGGAAACACCATATATTTT,CATSGGSGNTIYF
.,TRBJ2-7,TRBD1,TRBV19,TGTGCCAGCGGACAGGGGAACTCCTACGAGCAGTACTTC,CASGQGNSYEQYF
few,TRBJ2-1,.,TRBV5-6,TGTGCCAGCAGTACCCGGGAGAAGCGCCCCAATGAGCAGTTCTTC,CASSTREKRPNEQFF
.,TRBJ2-5,TRBD1,TRBV7-8,TGTGCCAGCAGCGAGGGGACAGAACCCTGGACCCAGTACTTC,CASSEGTEPWTQYF
.,TRBJ2-5,TRBD2,TRBV7-4,TGTGCCAGCAGCTTAGGGGTGGTAGCGGGAGGTCTACAGGAGACCCAGTACTTC,CASSLGVVAGGLQETQYF
once,TRBJ1-1,TRBD1,TRBV7-9,TGTGCCAGCAGCTTCCGGGACAGGGCCAACACTGAAGCTTTCTTT,CASSFRDRANTEAFF
.,TRBJ1-5,TRBD1,TRBV6-5,TGTGCCAGCAGTCGGACAGGGGGACAGCCCCAGCATTTT,CASSRTGGQPQHF
.,TRBJ2-3,.,TRBV19,TGTGCCAGTAAAAAAAGTCGCCTTAGCACAGATACGCAGTATTTT,CASKKSRLSTDTQYF
.,TRBJ2-7,.,TRBV5-8,TGTGCCAGCAGCCCCTGGGGGGAAAGCAACGAGCAGTACTTC,CASSPWGESNEQYF
once,TRBJ2-2,.,TRBV6-5,TGTGGCACACGAAACACCGGGGAGCTGTTTTTT,CGTRNTGELFF
.,TRBJ2-2,.,TRBV27,TGTGCCAGCAGTTTAGGGCCCACCGGGGAGCTGTTTTTT,CASSLGPTGELFF
.,TRBJ1-1,.,TRBV18,TGTGCCAGCTCACTCGGCGGGAACACTGAAGCTTTCTTT,CASSLGGNTEAFF
.,TRBJ2-7,TRBD1,TRBV7-6,TGTGCCAGCAGCTTAGCGAGTTCGACAGGGTACTCCTACGAGCAGTACTTC,CASSLASSTGYSYEQYF
.,TRBJ1-5,TRBD1,TRBV18,TGTGCCAGCTCACCAGGGACAGGGATCCTTCAGCCCCAGCATTTT,CASSPGTGILQPQHF
few,TRBJ2-1,TRBD1,TRBV6-5,TGTGCCAGCAGTCCTAGAGGACAGGGCTGGTTCTTC,CASSPRGQGWFF
.,TRBJ2-3,.,TRBV30,TGTGCCTGGAATAGGGCAGGTGGAGATACGCAGTATTTT,CAWNRAGGDTQYF
.,TRBJ1-2,.,TRBV7-9,TGTGCCAGCAGCTTAGAAGGCAGAGTTAACTATGGCTACACCTTC,CASSLEGRVNYGYTF
.,TRBJ1-1,.,TRBV15,TGTGCCACCGGCGGGACCTCCCCTGGAACTGAAGCTTTCTTT,CATGGTSPGTEAFF
.,TRBJ2-1,TRBD2,TRBV7-8,TGTGCCAGCAGCTTAGCGCAAAAAGCGGGAACCCACAATGAGCAGTTCTTC,CASSLAQKAGTHNEQFF
once,TRBJ1-5,.,TRBV18,TGTGCCAGCTCACCTAATACATCTCAGAGACCATATAGCAATCAGCCCCAGCATTTT,CASSPNTSQRPYSNQPQHF
.,TRBJ2-3,TRBD2,TRBV6-5,TGTGCCAGCAGTCGGACTAGCCAGTCCACAGATACGCAGTATTTT,CASSRTSQSTDTQYF
.,TRBJ1-2,.,TRBV7-9,TGTGCCATCCCCCCCCCAGGCTACCCGGCCTATGGCTACACCTTC,CAIPPPGYPAYGYTF
.,TRBJ1-2,.,TRBV6-1,TGTGCCAGCACCTCACAAGGGAGTTATGGCTACACCTTC,CASTSQGSYGYTF
.,TRBJ2-7,.,TRBV10-3,TGTGCCATCAGTGAGTCGGCTGGGGGCCTAGCGGTATACGAGCAGTACTTC,CAISESAGGLAVYEQYF
.,TRBJ1-1,.,TRBV28,TGTGCCAGCAGTTTCATGGGGGGTGGGACTGAAGCTTTCTTT,CASSFMGGGTEAFF
.,TRBJ1-6,.,TRBV11-2,TGTGCCAGCAGCTTGGGCGGTTCACCCCTCCACTTT,CASSLGGSPLHF
.,TRBJ2-3,TRBD1,TRBV6-1,TGTGCCAGCAGTGGATCCGGGACAGAAACTAGCACAGATACGCAGTATTTT,CASSGSGTETSTDTQYF
once,TRBJ2-3,TRBD2,TRBV6-5,TGTGCCAGCAGTTACGAGCGGACTAGTAGGGGTACGCAGTATTTT,CASSYERTSRGTQYF
.,TRBJ1-1,.,TRBV9,TGTGCCAGCAGCGCCCGCCTCATCCCTGATGAAGCTTTCTTT,CASSARLIPDEAFF
.,TRBJ2-1,.,TRBV2,TGTGCCAGCGGAGAGGGAGGAAAGGAGTACAATGAGCAGTTCTTC,CASGEGGKEYNEQFF
.,TRBJ2-1,TRBD2,TRBV10-1,TGCGCCAGCAGTGACTTAAGGGTCGGGGGGTCCTACAATGAGCAGTTCTTC,CASSDLRVGGSYNEQFF
.,TRBJ1-6,.,TRBV6-1,TGTGCCAGCAGTGAATGGGTGCTTACGATCTATAATTCACCCCTCCACTTT,CASSEWVLTIYNSPLHF
.,TRBJ1-5,.,TRBV4-1,TGCGCCAGCAGCCAAGGAGAGAGGATCCTCAATCAGCCCCAGCATTTT,CASSQGERILNQPQHF
.,TRBJ2-7,.,TRBV27,TGTGCCAGCAGTTTAGGCAGGGCCTACGAGCAGTACTTC,CASSLGRAYEQYF
.,TRBJ2-7,.,TRBV6-1,TGTGCCAGCAGTTATAGTCCAGCTTCCTACGAGCAGTACTTC,CASSYSPASYEQYF
once,TRBJ2-7,.,TRBV11-2,TGTGCCAGCAGCTTAGTTAGTGCCGTTACCTACGAGCAGTACTTC,CASSLVSAVTYEQYF